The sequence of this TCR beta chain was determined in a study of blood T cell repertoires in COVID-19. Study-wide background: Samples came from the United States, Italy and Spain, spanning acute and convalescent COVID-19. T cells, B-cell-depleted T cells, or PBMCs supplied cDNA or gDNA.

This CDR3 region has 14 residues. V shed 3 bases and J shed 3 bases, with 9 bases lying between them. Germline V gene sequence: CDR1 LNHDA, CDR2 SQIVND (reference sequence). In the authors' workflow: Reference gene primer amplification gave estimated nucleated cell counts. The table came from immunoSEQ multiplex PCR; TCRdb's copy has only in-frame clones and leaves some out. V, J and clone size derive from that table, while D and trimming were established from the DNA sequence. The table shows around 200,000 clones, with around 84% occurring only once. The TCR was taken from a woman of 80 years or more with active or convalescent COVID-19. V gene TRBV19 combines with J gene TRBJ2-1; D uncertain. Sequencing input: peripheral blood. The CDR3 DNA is TGTGCCAGTAGTATTTCGACTCACTACAATGAGCAGTTCTTC. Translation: CASSISTHYNEQFF.